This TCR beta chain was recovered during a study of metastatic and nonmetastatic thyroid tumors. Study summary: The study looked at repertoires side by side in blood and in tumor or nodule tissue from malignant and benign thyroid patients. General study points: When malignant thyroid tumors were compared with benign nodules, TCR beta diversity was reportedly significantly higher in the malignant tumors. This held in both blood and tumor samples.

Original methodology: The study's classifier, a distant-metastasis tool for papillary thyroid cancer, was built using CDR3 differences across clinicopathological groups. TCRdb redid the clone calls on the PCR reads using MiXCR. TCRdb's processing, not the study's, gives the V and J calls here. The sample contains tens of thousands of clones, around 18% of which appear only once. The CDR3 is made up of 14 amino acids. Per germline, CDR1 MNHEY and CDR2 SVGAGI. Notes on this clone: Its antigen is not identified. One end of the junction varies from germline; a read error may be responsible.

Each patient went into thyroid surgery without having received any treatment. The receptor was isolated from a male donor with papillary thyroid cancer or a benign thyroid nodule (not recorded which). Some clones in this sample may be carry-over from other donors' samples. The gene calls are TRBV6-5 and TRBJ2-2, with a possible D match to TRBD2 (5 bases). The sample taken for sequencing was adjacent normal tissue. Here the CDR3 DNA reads TGTGCCAGTAGTTACTTTAAAACACACGGGGAGCCGTTTTTT. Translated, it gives CASSYFKTHGEPFF.